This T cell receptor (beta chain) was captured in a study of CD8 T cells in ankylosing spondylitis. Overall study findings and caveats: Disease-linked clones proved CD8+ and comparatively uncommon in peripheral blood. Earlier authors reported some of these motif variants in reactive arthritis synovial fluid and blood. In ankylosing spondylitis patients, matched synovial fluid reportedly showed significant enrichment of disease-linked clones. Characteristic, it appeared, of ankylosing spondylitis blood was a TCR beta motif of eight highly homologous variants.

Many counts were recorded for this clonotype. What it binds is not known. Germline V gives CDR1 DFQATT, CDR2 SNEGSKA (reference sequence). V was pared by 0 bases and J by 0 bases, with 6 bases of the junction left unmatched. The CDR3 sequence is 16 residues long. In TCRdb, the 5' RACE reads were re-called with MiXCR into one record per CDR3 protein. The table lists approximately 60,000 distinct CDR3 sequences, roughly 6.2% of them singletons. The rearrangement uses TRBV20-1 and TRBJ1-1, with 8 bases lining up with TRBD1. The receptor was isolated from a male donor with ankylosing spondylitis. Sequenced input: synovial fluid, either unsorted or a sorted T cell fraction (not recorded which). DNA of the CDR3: TGCAGTGCTAGAGATTCGGACAGGGTCATGAACACTGAAGCTTTCTTT. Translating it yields CSARDSDRVMNTEAFF.